This section outlines one T cell receptor beta chain sequence together with its context. Its antigen is not known. This record belongs to a study of monozygotic twins with inflammatory bowel disease. Germline loops: CDR1 MDHEN, CDR2 SYDVKM. The CDR3 runs to 15 residues. Two nested PCRs, run for roughly 17 and 9 cycles, were applied to TCRalpha and TCRbeta cDNA. Reprocessing the 5' RACE reads, TCRdb reports a single entry for every CDR3 protein and omits DNA. This sample's table reports about 43,000 distinct CDR3 sequences. General study points: IBD patients showed reduced TCRbeta diversity (inverse Simpson) versus healthy co-twins. Twins classed as concordant or discordant showed no difference in repertoire similarity, possibly from limited power.

This chain links TRBV28 with TRBJ2-1; TCRdb picks TRBD2, but there is no DNA to check that call. This clonotype was sampled from a human donor with ulcerative colitis or Crohn's disease, or a healthy co-twin of an affected twin (not recorded which). Input material: blood. CDR3 sequence: CASSTIAGLYNEQFF.